This T cell receptor (beta chain) came from a study of blood T cell repertoires in COVID-19. The CDR3 is 15 amino acids. V gave up 0 bases and J gave up 7 bases; unmatched junction bases: 5. Germline V gives CDR1 GTSNPN, CDR2 SVGIG (reference sequence). Original processing methods: Reference gene primer amplification gave estimated nucleated cell counts. The data were produced by immunoSEQ multiplex PCR, yet TCRdb's version contains in-frame clones alone and is incomplete. V and J calls and clone size are copied from that table; D and trimming were computed from the DNA. Of fewer than 350,000 clones in the sample, around 85% were seen once.

Sequenced sample: PBMCs or T cells enriched from blood (not recorded which). The TCR was taken from a woman in her 30s who had been exposed to COVID-19. V is TRBV30 and J is TRBJ1-6; TRBD1 matches at 8 bases. CDR3 in amino acids: CAWSVLRQGNSPLHF. CDR3 sequence (DNA): TGTGCCTGGAGTGTACTCCGACAGGGGAATTCACCCCTCCACTTT.